The rows below give T cell receptor beta chains drawn from one sample of a study of cytomegalovirus exposure and HLA in healthy donors. Measured with immunoSEQ multiplex PCR; TCRdb has only the in-frame clones, and not every one. The repertoire holds around 150,000 clones, with roughly three quarters as singletons. Sequencing was carried out using PBMCs. These receptors were taken from a middle-aged man in good health and CMV-seronegative. CDR3s include the opening cysteine and the closing phenylalanine or tryptophan. A D gene is named only where the DNA matches it firmly. The size of a clone is reported for some rows only, either as once, few or many, or as a class for expanded clones.

clone size: NA
V gene: TRBV4-1
D gene: TRBD1
J gene: TRBJ1-1
CDR3 DNA: TGCGCCAGCACGTCCGGACAGGGGAACACTGAAGCTTTCTTT
CDR3 protein: CASTSGQGNTEAFF

clone size: NA
V gene: TRBV28
D gene: TRBD1
J gene: TRBJ1-3
CDR3 DNA: TGTGCCAGCAGTTTGGGGACAGGCAGCGGCTCTGGAAACACCATATATTTT
CDR3 protein: CASSLGTGSGSGNTIYF

clone size: NA
V gene: TRBV11-3
D gene: NA
J gene: TRBJ2-2
CDR3 DNA: TGTGCCAGCAGCCCCCGTTACGGGGGGAACACCGGGGAGCTGTTTTTT
CDR3 protein: CASSPRYGGNTGELFF

clone size: NA
V gene: TRBV7-2
D gene: TRBD2
J gene: TRBJ2-1
CDR3 DNA: TGTGCCAGCAGCCCGGGACTAGCGGGAGCTCCGATCTTC
CDR3 protein: CASSPGLAGAPIF

clone size: NA
V gene: TRBV11-1
D gene: TRBD2
J gene: TRBJ2-1
CDR3 DNA: TGTGCCAGCAGCTCTAGCGGGAATCGGAATGAGCAGTTCTTC
CDR3 protein: CASSSSGNRNEQFF

clone size: few
V gene: TRBV7-2
D gene: TRBD2
J gene: TRBJ2-7
CDR3 DNA: TGTGCCAGCAGCTTACAAGCGGGGGGTCCCTACGAGCAGTACTTC
CDR3 protein: CASSLQAGGPYEQYF

clone size: NA
V gene: TRBV6-5
D gene: NA
J gene: TRBJ2-3
CDR3 DNA: TGTGCCAGCAGTTACGGGACTCTCACAGATACGCAGTATTTT
CDR3 protein: CASSYGTLTDTQYF

clone size: once
V gene: TRBV4-3
D gene: NA
J gene: TRBJ2-3
CDR3 DNA: TGCGCCAGCAGCCAAGATCTTAGGCGGGGAAGCACAGATACGCAGTATTTT
CDR3 protein: CASSQDLRRGSTDTQYF

clone size: NA
V gene: TRBV4-2
D gene: TRBD2
J gene: TRBJ2-1
CDR3 DNA: TGTGCCAGCAGCCAAGAACCTAGCGGTTTCAATGAGCAGTTCTTC
CDR3 protein: CASSQEPSGFNEQFF

clone size: NA
V gene: TRBV7-2
D gene: NA
J gene: TRBJ1-5
CDR3 DNA: TGTGCCAGCAGCCCAGTACAGGGCTCCAATCAGCCCCAGCATTTT
CDR3 protein: CASSPVQGSNQPQHF

clone size: NA
V gene: TRBV30
D gene: NA
J gene: TRBJ1-6
CDR3 DNA: TGTGCCTGGAGTACCCCAGGGCAATCAATACCCCTCCACTTT
CDR3 protein: CAWSTPGQSIPLHF

clone size: NA
V gene: TRBV11-2
D gene: NA
J gene: TRBJ2-1
CDR3 DNA: TGTGCCAGCAGCTTAGAGGTGGAGGGACCTGTATTTAATGAGCAGTTCTTC
CDR3 protein: CASSLEVEGPVFNEQFF

clone size: NA
V gene: TRBV6-6
D gene: TRBD1
J gene: TRBJ2-7
CDR3 DNA: TGTGCCAGCAGACGGGACAGGGGTTACGAGCAGTACTTC
CDR3 protein: CASRRDRGYEQYF

clone size: NA
V gene: TRBV4-3
D gene: TRBD1
J gene: TRBJ1-1
CDR3 DNA: TGCGCCAGCAGCAGTGACAGGGGACGAAACACTGAAGCTTTCTTT
CDR3 protein: CASSSDRGRNTEAFF

clone size: NA
V gene: TRBV14
D gene: NA
J gene: TRBJ1-6
CDR3 DNA: TGTGCCAGCAGCCAAACACAGGGTCTAATAGCTTCACCCCTCCACTTT
CDR3 protein: CASSQTQGLIASPLHF

clone size: NA
V gene: TRBV7-2
D gene: NA
J gene: TRBJ2-7
CDR3 DNA: TGTGCCAGCAGCTTAGTGCAGGGAGGCTACGAGCAGTACTTC
CDR3 protein: CASSLVQGGYEQYF

clone size: NA
V gene: TRBV5-6
D gene: NA
J gene: TRBJ1-6
CDR3 DNA: TGTGCCAGCAGCTTCGCCCCGACAGAGCATTCACCCCTCCACTTT
CDR3 protein: CASSFAPTEHSPLHF

clone size: NA
V gene: TRBV19
D gene: NA
J gene: TRBJ2-7
CDR3 DNA: TGTGCCAGTAGTATAAGCTGGGCCCACGAGCAGTACTTC
CDR3 protein: CASSISWAHEQYF

clone size: few
V gene: TRBV29-1
D gene: NA
J gene: TRBJ2-3
CDR3 DNA: TGCAGCGTGGGCGGTCCCCGCGCAGGGACAACTTCTAGCACAGATACGCAGTATTTT
CDR3 protein: CSVGGPRAGTTSSTDTQYF

clone size: NA
V gene: TRBV6-5
D gene: TRBD1
J gene: TRBJ2-7
CDR3 DNA: TGTGCCAGCAGTTACGCAAAGACAGGGAGTTACGAGCAGTACTTC
CDR3 protein: CASSYAKTGSYEQYF

clone size: NA
V gene: TRBV7-6
D gene: NA
J gene: TRBJ1-2
CDR3 DNA: TGTGCCAGCAGCTTAGGGGGCGCCTCTTATGGCTACACCTTC
CDR3 protein: CASSLGGASYGYTF

clone size: few
V gene: TRBV27
D gene: TRBD1
J gene: TRBJ1-3
CDR3 DNA: TGTGCCAGCAGTTCAGGACAGGGGTTTGGAAACACCATATATTTT
CDR3 protein: CASSSGQGFGNTIYF

clone size: NA
V gene: TRBV5-1
D gene: NA
J gene: TRBJ2-7
CDR3 DNA: TGCGCCAGCAGCTTCGACAGCGGGTACGACGAGCAGTACTTC
CDR3 protein: CASSFDSGYDEQYF

clone size: NA
V gene: TRBV10-3
D gene: TRBD1
J gene: TRBJ1-1
CDR3 DNA: TGTGCCTCCGTGGGGGGGACAGGGGGCCCGAAAGCTTTCTTT
CDR3 protein: CASVGGTGGPKAFF

clone size: NA
V gene: TRBV28
D gene: TRBD1
J gene: TRBJ2-3
CDR3 DNA: TGTGCCAGCAGCCAACAGGGGACTACGCAGTATTTT
CDR3 protein: CASSQQGTTQYF